The clone carrying this T cell receptor beta chain was seen more than once but under ten times. Its antigen is unidentified. The data originate from a study of human T cells and chemical hapten exposure. Overall study findings and caveats: Positively correlated with patch test score were the counts of PT1 expanded TCRs.

TCRdb analysed the RACE reads with MiXCR anew, one entry per CDR3 protein. The table shows 60,000 to 80,000 distinct CDR3 sequences, with 25% to 40% occurring only once. Regarding time point: patch test 1, 2 weeks after DPC sensitization. The treatment was: therapeutic diphenylcyclopropenone sensitization with weekly scalp DPC. The V gene's germline CDR1 is MDHEN and CDR2 SYDVKM. J lost 3 bases, V lost 3 bases, and 8 bases had no gene match. The CDR3 runs 16 residues. Sequences were derived from whole blood, sampled in connection with sensitization to the hapten diphenylcyclopropenone (DPC). The V gene is TRBV28, the J gene TRBJ2-7; the match to TRBD2 covers 10 bases. The source of this sequence is a man between 35 and 55 years old with alopecia areata. Some clones in this sample may be carry-over from other donors' samples. CDR3 sequence: CASSFRLAGEGYEQYF. CDR3 bases: TGTGCCAGCAGTTTTAGGCTAGCGGGAGAAGGCTACGAGCAGTACTTC.